This TCR beta chain was recorded in a study of blood T cell repertoires in COVID-19. Study-level background: COVID-19 samples from acute and convalescent phases originated in the United States, Italy and Spain. Nucleic acid was either cDNA or gDNA, and it came from T cells, B-cell-depleted T cells, or PBMCs.

Original processing methods: Reference gene primers were amplified, and this amplification served to estimate nucleated cell counts. Sequencing was performed with immunoSEQ multiplex PCR; in TCRdb, only in-frame clones are kept and a portion is missing. The V and J calls and clone size were taken over from that table, and D and trimming were inferred from the DNA. The table shows 250,000 to 350,000 clones, with roughly 87% occurring only once. About this clone itself: A junction boundary mismatches the germline segment, possibly from a read error.

CDR1 and CDR2 (germline): DFQATT, SNEGSKA (reference sequence). This CDR3 is 9 amino acids long. The sequence came from a woman between 45 and 60 years old who had recovered from COVID-19. Sequenced material: peripheral blood. The V call is TRBV20-1, the J call TRBJ2-3; the match to TRBD2 covers 7 bases. The CDR3 sequence: CSAPGLQSF. DNA for the CDR3: TGCAGTGCCCCGGGACTACAGAGTTTT.